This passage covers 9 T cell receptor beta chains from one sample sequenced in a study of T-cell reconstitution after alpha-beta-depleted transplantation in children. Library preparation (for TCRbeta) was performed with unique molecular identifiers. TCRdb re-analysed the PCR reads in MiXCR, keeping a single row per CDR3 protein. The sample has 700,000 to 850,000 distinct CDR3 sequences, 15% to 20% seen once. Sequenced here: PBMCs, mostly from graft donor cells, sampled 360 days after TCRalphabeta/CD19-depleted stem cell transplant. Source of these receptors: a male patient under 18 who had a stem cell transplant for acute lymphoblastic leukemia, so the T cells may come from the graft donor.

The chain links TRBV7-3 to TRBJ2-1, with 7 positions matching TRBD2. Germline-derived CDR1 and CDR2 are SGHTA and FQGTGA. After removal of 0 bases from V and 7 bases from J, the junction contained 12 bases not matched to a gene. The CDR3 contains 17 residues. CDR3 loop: CASSLTGGRAGTNEQFF. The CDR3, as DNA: TGTGCCAGCAGCTTAACGGGAGGGAGGGCCGGAACGAATGAGCAGTTCTTC. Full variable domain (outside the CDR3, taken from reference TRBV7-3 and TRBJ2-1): GAGVSQTPSNKVTEKGKYVELRCDPISGHTALYWYRQSLGQGPEFLIYFQGTGAADDSGLPNDRFFAVRPEGSVSTLKIQRTERGDSAVYLCASSLTGGRAGTNEQFFGPGTRLTVL.

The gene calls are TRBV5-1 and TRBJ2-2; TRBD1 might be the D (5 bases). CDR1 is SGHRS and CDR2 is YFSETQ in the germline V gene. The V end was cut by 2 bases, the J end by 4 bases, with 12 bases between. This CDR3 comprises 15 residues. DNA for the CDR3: TGCGCCAGCAGCTTCCTCCTCCAGGGCACCGGGGAGCTGTTTTTT. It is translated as CASSFLLQGTGELFF.

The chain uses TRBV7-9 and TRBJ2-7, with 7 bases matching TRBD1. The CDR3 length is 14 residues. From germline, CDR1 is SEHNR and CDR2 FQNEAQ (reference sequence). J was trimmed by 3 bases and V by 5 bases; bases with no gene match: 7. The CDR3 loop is CASSPGTVRYEQYF. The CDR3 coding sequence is TGTGCCAGCAGCCCCGGGACAGTACGCTACGAGCAGTACTTC.

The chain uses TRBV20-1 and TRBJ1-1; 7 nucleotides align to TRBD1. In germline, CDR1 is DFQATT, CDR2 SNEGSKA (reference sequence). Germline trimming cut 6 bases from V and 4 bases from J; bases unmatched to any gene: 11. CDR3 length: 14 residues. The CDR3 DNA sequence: TGCAGTGCCAGGGGGGCTCAAGGGGTCACTGAAGCTTTCTTT. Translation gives CSARGAQGVTEAFF.

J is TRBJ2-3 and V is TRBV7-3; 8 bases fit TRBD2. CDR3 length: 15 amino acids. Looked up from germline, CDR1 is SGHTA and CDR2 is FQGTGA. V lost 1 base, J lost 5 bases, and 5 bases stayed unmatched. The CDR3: CASSLNPLAGDTQYF. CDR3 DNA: TGTGCCAGCAGCTTAAACCCCCTAGCGGGAGATACGCAGTATTTT.

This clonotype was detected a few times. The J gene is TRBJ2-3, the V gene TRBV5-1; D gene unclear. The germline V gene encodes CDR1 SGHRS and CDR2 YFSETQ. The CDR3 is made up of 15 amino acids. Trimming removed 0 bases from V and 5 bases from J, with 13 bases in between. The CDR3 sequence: CASSLVVREGDTQYF. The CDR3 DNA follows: TGCGCCAGCAGCTTGGTTGTTAGGGAAGGAGATACGCAGTATTTT.

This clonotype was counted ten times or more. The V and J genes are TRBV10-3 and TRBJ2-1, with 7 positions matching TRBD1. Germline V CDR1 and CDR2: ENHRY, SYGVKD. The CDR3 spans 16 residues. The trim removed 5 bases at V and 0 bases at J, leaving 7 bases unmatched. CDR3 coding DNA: TGTGCCATCAGTCTCCGGACAGGTGGCTCCTACAATGAGCAGTTCTTC. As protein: CAISLRTGGSYNEQFF.

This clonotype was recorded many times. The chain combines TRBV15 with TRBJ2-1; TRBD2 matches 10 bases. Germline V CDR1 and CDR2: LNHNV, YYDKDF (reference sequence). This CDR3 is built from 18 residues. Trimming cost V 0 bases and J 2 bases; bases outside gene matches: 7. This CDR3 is CATSREQASGSTYNEQFF. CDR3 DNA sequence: TGTGCCACCAGCAGAGAACAGGCTAGCGGGAGCACCTACAATGAGCAGTTCTTC.

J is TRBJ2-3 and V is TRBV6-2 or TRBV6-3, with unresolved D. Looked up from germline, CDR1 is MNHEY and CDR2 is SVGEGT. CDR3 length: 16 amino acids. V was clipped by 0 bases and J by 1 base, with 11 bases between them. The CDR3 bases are TGTGCCAGCAGTTACTCGAGAGCGTTTGGCACAGATACGCAGTATTTT. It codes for CASSYSRAFGTDTQYF.